These 30 T cell receptor beta chains share one sample of origin, sequenced in a study of blood T cell repertoires in COVID-19. Assay: immunoSEQ multiplex PCR; the TCRdb copy retains only in-frame clones and omits some. The sample includes around 310,000 clones, about 90% of them seen just once. Sequencing was performed on PBMCs or T cells enriched from blood (not recorded which). The receptors stem from a man aged 25 to 40 who had recovered from COVID-19.

The rearrangement joins TRBV29-1 to TRBJ1-2; TRBD1 matches 8 bases. CDR1 is SQVTM and CDR2 is ANQGSEA in the germline V gene. The CDR3 is made up of 16 amino acids. V shed 1 base, J shed 2 bases, and the junction held 9 bases outside the gene matches. CDR3 nucleotide sequence: TGCAGCGTTGAAGGAGGCAGGGGGCGCGTAAACTATGGCTACACCTTC. It is translated as CSVEGGRGRVNYGYTF.

In its sample, this clone was seen once. The V and J genes are TRBV29-1 and TRBJ2-7; 9 positions agree with TRBD1. Germline V gene lookup returns CDR1 SQVTM and CDR2 ANQGSEA. V shed 2 bases and J 6 bases; nucleotides not matched to a gene: 11. This CDR3 is 15 amino acids long. For the CDR3, the DNA is TGCAGCGTTGAACCCCTGGACAGGGGTTGGAGCGAGCAGTACTTC. Protein: CSVEPLDRGWSEQYF.

The V and J genes are TRBV7-9 and TRBJ2-7; no clear D. CDR1 is SEHNR and CDR2 is FQNEAQ in the germline V gene (reference sequence). The CDR3 loop spans 13 amino acids. Trimming left V 3 bases short and J 2 bases short, with 8 bases between. CDR3 DNA: TGTGCCAGCAGCTTCTCACAAGCCTACGAGCAGTACTTC. Translated, it gives CASSFSQAYEQYF.

The chain links TRBV7-8 to TRBJ1-5; D uncertain. This CDR3 comprises 17 residues. Trimming took off 2 bases at V and 7 bases at J, with 21 bases between the two ends. The germline V gene has CDR1 SGHVS and CDR2 FQNEAQ. The CDR3 DNA reads TGTGCCAGCAGCTTATTTCAGAGAGCAAAAGTTAGCCAGCCCCAGCATTTT. It is translated as CASSLFQRAKVSQPQHF.

V and J are TRBV4-2 and TRBJ1-2; TRBD1 matches at 8 bases. J gave up 7 bases and V 0 bases, and 10 bases lay outside the gene matches. Germline CDR1 reads LGHNA; CDR2 reads YNFKEQ. The CDR3 totals 16 residues. Written as DNA, the CDR3 is TGTGCCAGCAGCCAAGATTATTTCAGGGGGCAGAGTGGCTACACCTTC. It is translated as CASSQDYFRGQSGYTF.

The J gene is TRBJ2-3, the V gene TRBV2; TRBD1 aligns across 12 bases. V lost 5 bases and J lost 1; bases outside the gene matches: 4. This CDR3 comprises 16 residues. Germline V gene sequence: CDR1 SNHLY, CDR2 FYNNEI. As DNA, the CDR3 is TGTGCCAGCAGTTGGGGGACAGGGGGCGGCACAGATACGCAGTATTTT. Amino acids: CASSWGTGGGTDTQYF. Drawing the rest from reference TRBV2 and TRBJ2-3, the complete variable domain is EPEVTQTPSHQVTQMGQEVILRCVPISNHLYFYWYRQILGQKVEFLVSFYNNEISEKSEIFDDQFSVERPDGSNFTLKIRSTKLEDSAMYFCASSWGTGGGTDTQYFGPGTRLTVL.

This clone was observed a single time. The V call is TRBV5-6, the J call TRBJ1-6; D is perhaps TRBD1 (5 bases). The V gene lost 0 bases and the J gene lost 1 base, with 8 bases spanning the gap. The germline CDR1 and CDR2 sequences are SGHDT and YYEEEE. The CDR3 length is 16 residues. The chain's CDR3 is CASSLGTISYNSPLHF. In DNA, the CDR3 is TGTGCCAGCAGCTTGGGGACAATTTCCTATAATTCACCCCTCCACTTT.

The CDR3 DNA reads TGTGCCATCAGTGAGTTTGAGGGCGACTATGGCTACACCTTC. Its protein is CAISEFEGDYGYTF. V and J are TRBV10-3 and TRBJ1-2, with D hard to call. From germline, CDR1 is ENHRY and CDR2 SYGVKD. The CDR3 is made up of 14 amino acids. V was trimmed by 1 base and J by 3 bases, leaving 9 bases between them.

With respect to this clone: One end of the junction fails to match germline, which may point to a read error. The gene calls are TRBV15 and TRBJ2-7; the match to TRBD1 covers 10 bases. The CDR3 totals 15 residues. CDR1 LNHNV and CDR2 YYDKDF come from the germline V gene (reference sequence). CDR3 residues: CATRRAGTGVFEQYF. The CDR3 region has the DNA TGTGCCACCAGAAGAGCCGGGACAGGGGTCTTCGAGCAGTACTTC.

J is TRBJ2-5 and V is TRBV19; TRBD2 matches 9 bases. The CDR3 covers 15 residues. V gave up 5 bases and J gave up 5 bases; unmatched junction bases: 9. Germline values: CDR1 LNHDA, CDR2 SQIVND (reference sequence). CDR3 in DNA: TGTGCCAGTAGTGGAGGCGGGGGGGCCCGGGAGACCCAGTACTTC. Amino acids: CASSGGGGARETQYF.

The gene calls are TRBV10-3 and TRBJ1-6; D is unclear. V was shortened by 2 bases and J by 5 bases, with 7 bases between the two germline ends. The CDR3 runs to 14 residues. Germline V gene data show CDR1 as ENHRY and CDR2 as SYGVKD. The CDR3 loop is CAISEGQDNSPLHF. The CDR3 DNA sequence: TGTGCCATCAGTGAGGGTCAGGATAATTCACCCCTCCACTTT.

Comments on this clone: Other DNA sequences in this specimen translate into the identical CDR3. This chain joins TRBV7-6 and TRBJ2-1, with TRBD2 matching over 7 bases. Per germline, CDR1 SGHVS and CDR2 FNYEAQ. With 2 bases clipped from V and 0 bases from J, the junction kept 1 base outside the gene matches. The CDR3 sequence is 15 residues long. This CDR3 is CASSLTGGSYNEQFF. The CDR3 DNA sequence: TGTGCCAGCAGCTTAACGGGGGGCTCCTACAATGAGCAGTTCTTC.

The chain links TRBV6-1 to TRBJ1-5, with D tentatively TRBD1 (5 bases). CDR1 is MNHNS, CDR2 SASEGT, per germline. V lost 2 bases to trimming and J lost 10 bases, with 9 bases between them. The CDR3 loop spans 12 amino acids. The CDR3 reads CASSELGQPQHF. DNA of the CDR3: TGTGCCAGCAGTGAACTCGGACAACCCCAGCATTTT.

The V and J genes are TRBV6-5 and TRBJ1-2, with 8 bases matching TRBD1. The V gene's germline CDR1 is MNHEY and CDR2 SVGAGI. The V segment lost 4 bases and the J segment 5 bases; nucleotides outside the gene matches: 9. The CDR3 has 15 residues. This chain's CDR3 is CASSLTGGSWYGYTF. CDR3 DNA: TGTGCCAGCAGTTTAACAGGGGGGTCTTGGTATGGCTACACCTTC.

The rearrangement uses TRBV5-1 and TRBJ2-7, with 7 bases that match TRBD1. From germline, CDR1 is SGHRS and CDR2 YFSETQ. Unmatched junction bases numbered 6, after V lost 4 bases and J lost 2 bases. This CDR3 comprises 14 residues. This chain's CDR3 is CASSPSQGAYEQYF. The CDR3 coding sequence is TGCGCCAGCAGCCCGAGTCAGGGGGCCTACGAGCAGTACTTC.

This rearrangement joins TRBV5-1 to TRBJ2-3; TRBD2 matches at 12 bases. The V segment lost 0 bases and the J segment 3 bases; nucleotides outside the gene matches: 5. Germline V gene lookup returns CDR1 SGHRS and CDR2 YFSETQ. CDR3 length: 17 amino acids. The CDR3 coding sequence is TGCGCCAGCAGCTTGGCCGGGACTAGCGGGCTAACAGATACGCAGTATTTT. It is translated as CASSLAGTSGLTDTQYF.

J is TRBJ2-1 and V is TRBV29-1; 12 bases are shared with TRBD2. The CDR3 is 12 amino acids. V lost 3 bases to trimming and J lost 10 bases; unmatched junction nucleotides: 1. Germline V CDR1 and CDR2: SQVTM, ANQGSEA. CDR3 sequence (DNA): TGCAGCGTTGAGGGACTAGCGGGCGAGCAGTTCTTC. Amino acids: CSVEGLAGEQFF.

DNA of the CDR3: TGTGCCATCCAGATTACTGCTCAGGGCGAGCAGTACTTC. This gives the protein CAIQITAQGEQYF. The V and J genes are TRBV10-3 and TRBJ2-7; a possible D gene is TRBD1 (5 bases). Germline CDR1 ENHRY, CDR2 SYGVKD. The CDR3 extends over 13 amino acids. V was trimmed by 8 bases and J by 6 bases, leaving 17 bases between them.

This chain links TRBV5-1 with TRBJ1-3, with a tentative D call TRBD1 (6 bases). Germline CDR1 reads SGHRS; CDR2 reads YFSETQ. CDR3 length equals 15 residues. V was cut by 1 base and J by 0 bases, with 8 bases left in between. The CDR3 loop is CASSLTQGSGNTIYF. As DNA, the CDR3 is TGCGCCAGCAGCTTGACACAGGGCTCTGGAAACACCATATATTTT.

The chain uses TRBV4-1 and TRBJ1-6, with TRBD1 as a possible D gene (6 bases). The V and J ends lost 1 base and 6 bases respectively, with 10 bases between them. This CDR3 has 15 residues. CDR1 is MGHRA, CDR2 YSYEKL, per germline. The CDR3 nucleotides read TGCGCCAGCAGCCAAGCGGGACAAACTAATTCACCCCTCCACTTT. It yields the protein CASSQAGQTNSPLHF.

The chain employs TRBV16 and TRBJ2-7, with a weak D call TRBD2 (6 bases). CDR1 and CDR2 from the germline V gene are KGHSY and FQNENV. Trimming took off 1 base at V and 7 bases at J, with 11 bases between the two ends. This CDR3 comprises 13 residues. CDR3 sequence (DNA): TGTGCCAGCAGCCAATTAGTTGCGGGGGAGCAGTACTTC. Translated: CASSQLVAGEQYF.

The V gene is TRBV7-9, the J gene TRBJ1-2; tentative D call: TRBD1 (6 bases). CDR1 and CDR2 (germline): SEHNR, FQNEAQ (reference sequence). Trimming shortened V by 2 bases and J by 8 bases, and 15 bases separated the two germline ends. The length of the CDR3 is 14 residues. The DNA of the CDR3 is TGTGCCAGCAGCTTATCCGGTGGGGGGGCAGGCTACACCTTC. Translation gives CASSLSGGGAGYTF.

The chain uses TRBV19 and TRBJ1-5, with 7 bases matching TRBD1. This CDR3 is built from 15 residues. The V and J ends lost 6 bases and 8 bases, in that order; junction bases with no gene match: 13. Germline V gene lookup returns CDR1 LNHDA and CDR2 SQIVND (reference sequence). The CDR3 sequence is CASSGRQGKMEPQHF. The CDR3 region has the DNA TGTGCCAGTAGCGGCAGACAGGGAAAAATGGAGCCCCAGCATTTT. The full variable domain, with the rest looked up from reference TRBV19 and TRBJ1-5, is DGGITQSPKYLFRKEGQNVTLSCEQNLNHDAMYWYRQDPGQGLRLIYYSQIVNDFQKGDIAEGYSVSREKKESFPLTVTSAQKNPTAFYLCASSGRQGKMEPQHFGDGTRLSIL.

This clone was seen just once. The chain couples TRBV6-1 to TRBJ2-7; no firm D call. This CDR3 spans 14 amino acids. Germline CDR1 is MNHNS and CDR2 is SASEGT. V lost 0 bases, J lost 0 bases, and 6 bases lay in between. CDR3 bases: TGTGCCAGCAGTGAAGCGGAGAGCTCCTACGAGCAGTACTTC. Its protein is CASSEAESSYEQYF.

The chain carries TRBV18 and TRBJ2-6; 7 bases line up with TRBD1. Trimming removed 4 bases from V and 2 bases from J; junction bases left unmatched: 2. Germline CDR1 and CDR2: KGHSH and LQKENI. The CDR3 is 15 amino acids. The CDR3 sequence is CASSRDRPGANVLTF. CDR3 bases: TGTGCCAGCTCACGGGACAGACCTGGGGCCAACGTCCTGACTTTC.

This chain connects TRBV7-9 to TRBJ1-6; the D is unclear. Germline V gene data show CDR1 as SEHNR and CDR2 as FQNEAQ (reference sequence). V was clipped by 0 bases and J by 2 bases, with 14 bases between them. This CDR3 comprises 18 residues. CDR3 loop: CASSLASAQLTYNSPLHF. The CDR3, as DNA: TGTGCCAGCAGCTTAGCGTCAGCACAGCTAACCTATAATTCACCCCTCCACTTT.

The chain carries TRBV9 and TRBJ1-5; a weak D match, TRBD1 (5 bases). This CDR3 has 17 residues. Trimming cost V 0 bases and J 0 bases, with 13 bases left between them. In germline, CDR1 is SGDLS, CDR2 YYNGEE. CDR3 coding DNA: TGTGCCAGCAGCGTAGCTAGGTGGGGGGGTAGCAATCAGCCCCAGCATTTT. Amino acids: CASSVARWGGSNQPQHF.

Only a few counts were recorded for this clone. The DNA for the CDR3 is TGTGCCTGGACCAACGGAGGGAACACTGAAGCTTTCTTT. Protein: CAWTNGGNTEAFF. V and J are TRBV30 and TRBJ1-1; no clear D gene. Trimming took 4 bases from V and 1 from J, leaving 10 bases between them. The CDR3 loop spans 13 amino acids. Looked up from germline, CDR1 is GTSNPN and CDR2 is SVGIG (reference sequence).

V usage is TRBV13 and J usage is TRBJ2-3, with 8 bases aligning to TRBD2. Germline V gene data show CDR1 as PRHDT and CDR2 as FYEKMQ (reference sequence). V lost 5 bases and J lost 0; bases outside the gene matches: 4. This CDR3 has 15 residues. CDR3 sequence: CASSTRLASTDTQYF. The DNA for the CDR3 is TGTGCCAGCAGCACCCGACTAGCGAGCACAGATACGCAGTATTTT. Variable domain in full (rest from reference TRBV13 and TRBJ2-3): AAGVIQSPRHLIKEKRETATLKCYPIPRHDTVYWYQQGPGQDPQFLISFYEKMQSDKGSIPDRFSAQQFSDYHSELNMSSLELGDSALYFCASSTRLASTDTQYFGPGTRLTVL.

The rearrangement links TRBV7-9 to TRBJ1-1; no reliable D call. The ends were cut back, 7 bases at V and 3 bases at J, with 12 bases in the middle. This CDR3 has 13 amino acids. CDR1 is SEHNR and CDR2 is FQNEAQ in the germline V gene (reference sequence). Here the CDR3 reads CASTLDRDTEAFF. The CDR3 DNA is TGTGCCAGCACCTTGGATCGGGACACTGAAGCTTTCTTT.